This T cell receptor (beta chain) was captured in a study of T cells in women clearing cervical HPV infection listed by TCRdb under 2018. Background on the whole study: Cases were about two dozen women with histologically confirmed HPV16-related CIN3 or worse, including a couple of invasive cancers. The controls were 25 or so women whose single incident HPV16 infection cleared within 12 months with no development of precancer or cancer. Blood from cases was collected at the visit at which the lesion was first identified, whereas blood from controls was collected once infection was no longer detected. For cases, a median interval of roughly 150 days, with an interquartile range of roughly 80 to 210 days, was observed between lesion detection and blood sampling. Because only a few women had HLA typing data, the possibility that HLA type acted as a confounder could not be ruled out. An exploratory proof-of-principle case-control study, nested within the Guanacaste HPV Natural History Study in Costa Rica, was conducted to compare TCR repertoires across cervical HPV16 outcomes. Cases and controls were matched on age within five years and on year of sample collection. A median age of nearly 35 years was observed in cases versus roughly 40 in controls, and no significant differences in baseline characteristics were found. The parent cohort enrolled 9,500 to 12,000 women aged 18 or older in Guanacaste, Costa Rica, in about 1993 to 1994 and followed the women for around seven years. Five blinded duplicates per group were added as quality controls, so that around 60 samples were obtained: roughly 50 participants and some 10 replicates. Results and caveats for the whole study, not just this receptor: Because T-cell numbers per sample were unknown, differences in richness could reflect varying T-cell content rather than repertoire biology. Random forest classifiers combining richness and V gene abundances distinguished cases from controls with an estimated AUC of about 0.8. Because of the cross-sectional design, the study could not determine whether the associations came before infection or resulted from infection, and neither effector/memory subsets nor HPV-specific T cells were isolated. CIN3+ cases had significantly higher TCR repertoire richness than controls across sequencing depths, but evenness did not differ between the groups. Lower TRBV6-7 relative abundance was observed in cases than in controls (around 0.11% versus 0.15%; Bonferroni P = 0.0008).

Every participant had a single incident cervical HPV16 infection, and women with prevalent HPV16 infections were excluded. Cervical HPV DNA was detected by MY09/MY11 PCR and genotyped by dot-blot hybridization. Fifteen mL of heparinized blood were centrifuged, and the buffy coat was split into aliquots, frozen at -30 degrees C, and then kept at -80 degrees C. QIAGEN kits were used to extract genomic DNA from the buffy coat specimens. TCR beta CDR3 regions were amplified by multiplex PCR using the immunoSEQ assay from an average of about 1,200 ng genomic DNA per sample. To correct primer bias, the assay used a complete synthetic TCR repertoire to set an amplification baseline. Amplicons were sequenced on the Illumina platform. From the authors' description of their analysis: Sequence errors were corrected by clustering with frequency ratios and a modified nearest-neighbor algorithm, and the sequences were then analyzed in the immunoSEQ Analyzer using IMGT gene definitions. At each rarefaction depth, TCR richness and evenness were averaged over 20 rarefaction repeats, and samples with fewer sequences than the depth were excluded. V, D and J gene relative abundances were compared between groups with Wilcoxon rank sum tests, applying FDR correction. For the blinded duplicates, the intraclass correlation was 95% to 97% for TCR richness and averaged about 76% across roughly 69 gene segments. This is the immuneACCESS table as TCRdb keeps it, with only in-frame sequences that have V and J called. A part of the clones is gone; compared with another copy, unresolved V genes explain less than half, and the rest is unexplained. V, J and clone size are taken as reported in that table, and D and trimming were inferred from the DNA itself. The sample table gives some 46,000 clones. Together, the top ten hold roughly 36% of the sample.

Reading from cysteine to phenylalanine, the CDR3 counts 15 amino acids. The DNA covers only part of the CDR3, 36 bases in frame from base 1. CDR1 and CDR2 are read off the germline V gene (reference sequence) as GTSNPN and SVGIG. The germline V and J ends show losses of 0 bases and 0 bases respectively, and no gene match explains 4 bases of the junction. With respect to this clone: Its recognized antigen is unknown. The CDR3 is cut off 3 residues early in the read; its end comes from the germline J gene.

This sequence uses TRBV30 and TRBJ1-1; 7 junctional bases match TRBD1. The clonotype originates from a woman aged 18-69 years with a cervical HPV16 infection that either progressed to CIN3+ or cleared (not recorded which). Sequenced sample: blood buffy coat. CDR3 protein: CAWSVPGTVNTEAFF. Partial CDR3 DNA: TGTGCCTGGAGTGTCCCCGGGACAGTGAACACTGAA.